The sequence of this T cell receptor beta chain was determined in a study of T cell repertoires in cytomegalovirus infection. The V gene lost 0 bases and the J gene lost 2 bases, with 14 bases spanning the gap. The CDR3 spans 16 residues. The V gene's germline CDR1 is SGDLS and CDR2 YYNGEE. TCRdb analysed the reads with MiXCR anew, one entry per CDR3 protein. The table includes some 400,000 distinct CDR3 sequences, 18% detected once. The material sequenced was PBMCs. The chain carries TRBV9 and TRBJ1-1, with D hard to call. The origin of this receptor is a human donor in good health (CMV status not recorded). Some clones in this sample may be carry-over from other donors' samples. CDR3 nucleotides: TGTGCCAGCAGCGTAGATCGCGGCAGGCGTAACACTGAAGCTTTCTTT. It yields the protein CASSVDRGRRNTEAFF.